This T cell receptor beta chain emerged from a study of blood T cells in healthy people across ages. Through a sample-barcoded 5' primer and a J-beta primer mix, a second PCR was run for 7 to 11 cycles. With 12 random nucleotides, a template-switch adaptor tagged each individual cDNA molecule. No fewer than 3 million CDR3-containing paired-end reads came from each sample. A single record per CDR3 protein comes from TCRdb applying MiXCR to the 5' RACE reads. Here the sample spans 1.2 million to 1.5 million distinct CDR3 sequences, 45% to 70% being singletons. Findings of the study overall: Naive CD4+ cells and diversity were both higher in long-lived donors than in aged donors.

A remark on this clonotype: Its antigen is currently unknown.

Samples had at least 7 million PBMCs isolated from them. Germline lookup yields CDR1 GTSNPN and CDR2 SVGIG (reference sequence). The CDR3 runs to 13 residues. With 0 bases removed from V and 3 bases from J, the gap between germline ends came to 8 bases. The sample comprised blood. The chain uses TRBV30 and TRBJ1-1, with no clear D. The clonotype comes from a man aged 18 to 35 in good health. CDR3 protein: CAWSVGHYTEAFF. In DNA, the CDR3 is TGTGCCTGGAGTGTAGGCCACTACACTGAAGCTTTCTTT. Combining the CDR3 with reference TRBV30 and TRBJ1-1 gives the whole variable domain SQTIHQWPATLVQPVGSPLSLECTVEGTSNPNLYWYRQAAGRGLQLLFYSVGIGQISSEVPQNLSASRPQDRQFILSSKKLLLSDSGFYLCAWSVGHYTEAFFGQGTRLTVV.